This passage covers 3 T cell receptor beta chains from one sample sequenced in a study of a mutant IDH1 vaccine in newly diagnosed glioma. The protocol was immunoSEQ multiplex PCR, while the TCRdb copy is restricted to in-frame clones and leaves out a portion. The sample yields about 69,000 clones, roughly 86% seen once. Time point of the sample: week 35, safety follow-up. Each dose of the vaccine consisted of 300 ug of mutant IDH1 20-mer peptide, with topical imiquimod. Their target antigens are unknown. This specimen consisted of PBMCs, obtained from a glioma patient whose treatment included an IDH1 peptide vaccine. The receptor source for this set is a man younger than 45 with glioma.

The CDR3 loop is CAWSRQRDTEAFF. As DNA, the CDR3 is TGTGCCTGGAGTCGGCAGCGAGACACTGAAGCTTTCTTT. This chain links TRBV30 with TRBJ1-1; no definite D call. The germline V gene encodes CDR1 GTSNPN and CDR2 SVGIG (reference sequence). This CDR3 region has 13 residues. The V gene lost 2 bases and the J gene lost 3 bases, with 10 bases spanning the gap.

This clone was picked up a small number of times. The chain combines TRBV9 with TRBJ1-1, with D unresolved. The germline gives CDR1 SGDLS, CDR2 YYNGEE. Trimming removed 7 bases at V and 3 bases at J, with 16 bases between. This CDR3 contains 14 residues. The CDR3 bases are TGTGCCAGCGGGATGGGAGGGAGGGACACTGAAGCTTTCTTT. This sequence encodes CASGMGGRDTEAFF.

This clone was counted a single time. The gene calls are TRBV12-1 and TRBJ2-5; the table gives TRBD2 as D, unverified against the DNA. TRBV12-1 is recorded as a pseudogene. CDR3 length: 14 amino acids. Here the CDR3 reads CASSPSWGEETQYF. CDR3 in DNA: TGTGCCAGCAGCCCCTCGTGGGGAGAAGAGACCCAGTACTTC.